One and the same sample provided the 27 T cell receptor beta chains below, sequenced in a study of cytomegalovirus exposure and HLA in healthy donors. Assay used: immunoSEQ multiplex PCR; TCRdb lists only in-frame clones, some missing. The data show roughly 150,000 clones, with around nine tenths seen just once and around 10% held by the top ten. The sample was PBMCs. All receptors derive from a young woman in good health and CMV-seropositive.

The genes are TRBV14 and TRBJ1-2; D gene ambiguous. This CDR3 region has 14 residues. Per the germline V gene, CDR1 is SGHDN and CDR2 is FVKESK. V lost 0 bases to trimming and J lost 4 bases, with 9 bases between them. The CDR3 sequence is CASSQDSVPYGYTF. The CDR3 nucleotides read TGTGCCAGCAGCCAAGATTCAGTCCCCTATGGCTACACCTTC.

The chain has TRBV4-1 and TRBJ2-2, with no clear D. Trimming left V 1 base short and J 1 base short, with 10 bases between. The CDR3 spans 16 residues. Germline V gene lookup returns CDR1 MGHRA and CDR2 YSYEKL. CDR3: CASSQGAQRNTGELFF. The CDR3 coding sequence is TGCGCCAGCAGCCAAGGAGCACAGAGGAACACCGGGGAGCTGTTTTTT.

The gene calls are TRBV5-1 and TRBJ1-5; no clear D gene. Trimming stripped 0 bases from V and 5 bases from J, with 6 bases between. CDR1 is SGHRS and CDR2 is YFSETQ in the germline V gene. The CDR3 totals 13 residues. This CDR3 is CASSLDGDQPQHF. In DNA form, the CDR3 reads TGCGCCAGCAGCTTGGACGGTGATCAGCCCCAGCATTTT.

The chain carries TRBV7-9 and TRBJ2-5, with 11 bases identical to TRBD2. Germline CDR1 SEHNR, CDR2 FQNEAQ (reference sequence). The CDR3 totals 14 residues. J lost 4 bases, V lost 5 bases, and 3 bases had no gene match. The CDR3 loop is CASSPSGRIETQYF. CDR3 nucleotides: TGTGCCAGCAGCCCTAGCGGGAGGATAGAGACCCAGTACTTC.

V gene TRBV9 combines with J gene TRBJ2-7, with 11 bases that match TRBD2. This CDR3 has 14 residues. The ends lost 0 bases at V and 6 bases at J; junction bases unmatched: 2. Germline values: CDR1 SGDLS, CDR2 YYNGEE. The CDR3 protein is CASSVASGRSEQYF. CDR3 nucleotides: TGTGCCAGCAGCGTAGCTAGCGGGAGGTCCGAGCAGTACTTC.

V is TRBV6-4 and J is TRBJ2-3, with TRBD1 identical over 10 bases. Losses at the gene ends were 3 bases for V and 3 bases for J; bases not matched to a gene: 0. CDR1 is MRHNA, CDR2 SNTAGT, per germline. This CDR3 comprises 14 residues. The CDR3 DNA sequence: TGTGCCAGCAGTGAGGGACAGGGGACAGATACGCAGTATTTT. This codes for CASSEGQGTDTQYF.

V and J are TRBV19 and TRBJ2-1, with TRBD2 matching over 9 bases. Germline values: CDR1 LNHDA, CDR2 SQIVND (reference sequence). The CDR3 is 18 amino acids. V shed 6 bases and J 0 bases; nucleotides not matched to a gene: 12. The CDR3 region is CASSYRGLAGDSYNEQFF. The DNA for the CDR3 is TGTGCCAGTAGCTACAGGGGATTAGCGGGGGACTCCTACAATGAGCAGTTCTTC.

This rearrangement joins TRBV4-2 to TRBJ1-4; 8 bases fit TRBD1. Looked up from germline, CDR1 is LGHNA and CDR2 is YNFKEQ. The ends lost 0 bases at V and 15 bases at J; junction bases unmatched: 9. This CDR3 is built from 14 residues. The DNA for the CDR3 is TGTGCCAGCAGCCAAGATGCGCAGGGGGCTACGGTGTTTTTT. It encodes CASSQDAQGATVFF.

This clone was detected a few times. V gene TRBV27 combines with J gene TRBJ1-4; D remains unclear. This CDR3 is built from 16 residues. Looked up from germline, CDR1 is MNHEY and CDR2 is SMNVEV (reference sequence). V lost 4 bases and J lost 5, with 17 bases in between. The CDR3 region is CASSSRLDSRNEKLFF. CDR3 coding DNA: TGTGCCAGCAGTTCCCGTCTTGATTCGCGGAATGAAAAACTGTTTTTT.

The chain couples TRBV6-4 to TRBJ2-3, with TRBD2 matching 10 bases. Germline CDR1 and CDR2: MRHNA and SNTAGT. The J segment lost 4 bases and the V segment lost 0 bases, leaving 1 base of the junction unmatched. CDR3 size: 15 residues. DNA of the CDR3: TGTGCCAGCAGTGACTCAGCGGGAGGGCCAGATACGCAGTATTTT. This sequence encodes CASSDSAGGPDTQYF.

The chain joins TRBV5-8 to TRBJ1-5; TRBD1 aligns across 9 bases. Trimming cost V 0 bases and J 5 bases; bases outside gene matches: 3. Germline values: CDR1 SGHTS, CDR2 YDEGEE. There are 15 residues in the CDR3. The DNA of the CDR3 is TGTGCCAGCAGCTTGGGGGACAGGGTGGATCAGCCCCAGCATTTT. This sequence encodes CASSLGDRVDQPQHF.

The chain links TRBV5-4 to TRBJ1-5; D unresolved. Looked up from germline, CDR1 is SGHNT and CDR2 is YYREEE (reference sequence). The CDR3 has 12 residues. V was cut by 4 bases and J by 11 bases, with 13 bases left in between. CDR3 protein: CASSQLGQSQHF. CDR3 bases: TGTGCCAGCAGCCAACTTGGGCAGTCCCAGCATTTT. Using reference TRBV5-4 and TRBJ1-5 for the parts outside the CDR3, the full variable domain is ETGVTQSPTHLIKTRGQQVTLRCSSQSGHNTVSWYQQALGQGPQFIFQYYREEENGRGNFPPRFSGLQFPNYSSELNVNALELDDSALYLCASSQLGQSQHFGDGTRLSIL.

The chain carries TRBV5-4 and TRBJ1-1, with 7 bases lining up with TRBD1. The CDR3 sequence is 14 residues long. Germline V gene data show CDR1 as SGHNT and CDR2 as YYREEE (reference sequence). With V trimmed by 2 bases and J by 2 bases, 3 bases remained unmatched. This chain's CDR3 is CASSFPGGNTEAFF. CDR3 DNA: TGTGCCAGCAGCTTCCCAGGGGGTAACACTGAAGCTTTCTTT.

The rearrangement uses TRBV10-3 and TRBJ1-5, with TRBD1 identical over 7 bases. Germline V CDR1 and CDR2: ENHRY, SYGVKD. The junction had 14 bases not matched to a gene; V was cut back by 11 bases and J by 7 bases. The CDR3 sequence is 14 residues long. For the CDR3, the DNA is TGTGCCGCAAATGAGAACAGGGGTGGACAGCCCCAGCATTTT. Encoded protein: CAANENRGGQPQHF.

The chain joins TRBV7-6 to TRBJ2-3; 10 bases fit TRBD2. J lost 2 bases, V lost 3 bases, and 20 bases had no gene match. The CDR3 spans 21 residues. Per the germline V gene, CDR1 is SGHVS and CDR2 is FNYEAQ. In DNA form, the CDR3 reads TGTGCCAGCAGCTTCGTAGCGGGAGGTGAACCGGCTTCGGGAGACACAGATACGCAGTATTTT. Residues: CASSFVAGGEPASGDTDTQYF.

J is TRBJ2-7 and V is TRBV11-3, with D possibly being TRBD1 (6 bases). Trimming took 3 bases from V and 3 from J, leaving 6 bases between them. The CDR3 sequence is 12 residues long. Germline V gives CDR1 SGHNT, CDR2 YENEEA. This CDR3 reads CASSLGHYEQYF. The CDR3 nucleotides read TGTGCCAGCAGCTTGGGACACTACGAGCAGTACTTC.

The genes are TRBV5-5 and TRBJ2-5, with TRBD1 matching over 9 bases. CDR3 size: 16 residues. CDR1 and CDR2 from the germline V gene are SGHKS and YYEKEE (reference sequence). J was trimmed by 4 bases and V by 4 bases; bases with no gene match: 11. This CDR3 is CASSPTVGQGGETQYF. CDR3 sequence (DNA): TGTGCCAGCAGCCCGACCGTGGGACAGGGTGGAGAGACCCAGTACTTC.

The J gene is TRBJ2-5, the V gene TRBV5-1, with a possible D match to TRBD1 (6 bases). Germline lookup yields CDR1 SGHRS and CDR2 YFSETQ. Between the trimmed V and J ends, which lost 4 bases and 5 bases, there was a span of 18 bases. CDR3 length equals 15 residues. CDR3 sequence: CASSRMDSEMETQYF. In nucleotides, the CDR3 is TGCGCCAGCAGCCGAATGGACAGTGAAATGGAGACCCAGTACTTC.

The genes are TRBV7-2 and TRBJ1-3; D may be TRBD1 (5 bases). V lost 3 bases and J lost 4, with 7 bases in between. Germline CDR1 reads SGHTA; CDR2 reads FQGNSA. This CDR3 region has 13 residues. The CDR3 here is CASSFRQGNTIYF. The CDR3 DNA reads as TGTGCCAGCAGCTTTCGACAGGGAAACACCATATATTTT.

V gene TRBV27 combines with J gene TRBJ1-5; 8 nucleotides line up with TRBD1. CDR1 is MNHEY and CDR2 is SMNVEV in the germline V gene (reference sequence). The V and J ends lost 7 bases and 6 bases, in that order; junction bases with no gene match: 11. The CDR3 is 15 amino acids. CDR3 amino acids: CASTGQGLGGQPQHF. The CDR3 nucleotides are TGTGCCAGCACTGGACAGGGATTAGGGGGTCAGCCCCAGCATTTT.

The chain couples TRBV27 to TRBJ1-5; 8 nucleotides agree with TRBD1. After removal of 6 bases from V and 6 bases from J, the junction contained 7 bases not matched to a gene. The CDR3 totals 14 residues. Germline-derived CDR1 and CDR2 are MNHEY and SMNVEV (reference sequence). The CDR3 DNA reads as TGTGCCAGCAGCCGGACAGGGTCGGCTCAGCCCCAGCATTTT. Translation gives CASSRTGSAQPQHF.

The chain has TRBV30 and TRBJ2-7; 9 nucleotides agree with TRBD1. There are 14 residues in the CDR3. V gave up 1 base and J gave up 3 bases; unmatched junction bases: 4. CDR1 is GTSNPN and CDR2 is SVGIG in the germline V gene (reference sequence). CDR3 sequence (DNA): TGTGCCTGGAGTGATTCGACAGGGGGCTACGAGCAGTACTTC. Translating gives CAWSDSTGGYEQYF.

The chain employs TRBV7-3 and TRBJ2-2; D ambiguous. V was cut by 5 bases and J by 8 bases, with 12 bases left in between. Germline V gene sequence: CDR1 SGHTA, CDR2 FQGTGA. The CDR3 has 13 amino acids. The CDR3 bases are TGTGCCAGCAGCATGACATTTTCGGGGGAGCTGTTTTTT. Its translation is CASSMTFSGELFF.

This clone was seen more than once but under ten times. The V call is TRBV7-8, the J call TRBJ2-1; TRBD2 matches at 8 bases. V was clipped by 10 bases and J by 6 bases; unmatched bases: 11. This CDR3 is 14 amino acids long. Germline CDR1 and CDR2: SGHVS and FQNEAQ. CDR3 sequence: CATARGSGSNEQFF. The CDR3 DNA reads TGTGCCACGGCCCGGGGAAGCGGGAGCAATGAGCAGTTCTTC.

V usage is TRBV9 and J usage is TRBJ1-1, with D hard to call. This CDR3 contains 15 residues. CDR1 is SGDLS and CDR2 is YYNGEE in the germline V gene. V dropped 0 bases and J dropped 4 bases, with 13 bases sitting between them. CDR3 amino acids: CASSVGSGLGTEAFF. The CDR3 DNA is TGTGCCAGCAGCGTAGGCTCCGGGTTGGGCACTGAAGCTTTCTTT.

CDR3 in DNA: TGTGCCAGCAGTTACACAGGGAATTCCCAGCATTTT. Its protein is CASSYTGNSQHF. The chain uses TRBV6-5 and TRBJ1-5, with a weak D call TRBD1 (6 bases). Germline CDR1 is MNHEY and CDR2 is SVGAGI. Between the trimmed V and J ends, which lost 2 bases and 11 bases, there was a span of 10 bases. The CDR3 has 12 residues.

This chain uses TRBV7-2 with TRBJ1-5; D gene uncertain. Trimming shortened V by 4 bases and J by 3 bases, and 7 bases separated the two germline ends. The CDR3 loop spans 13 amino acids. CDR1 is SGHTA, CDR2 FQGNSA, per germline. CDR3 coding DNA: TGTGCCAGCAGCTCCCAACTCAATCAGCCCCAGCATTTT. As protein: CASSSQLNQPQHF.